This section outlines one T cell receptor beta chain sequence together with its context. No cognate antigen has been identified for it. The record has no base qualities; no much larger clone is one base away. This sample was taken from a study of blood T cell repertoires in COVID-19 (dated by TCRdb to 2018 to 2021). Concerning the study at large: Collaborator samples came from the United States, Italy and Spain and covered acute and convalescent phases of COVID-19. The material from the prospective study consisted of cDNA or gDNA derived from T cells, B-cell-depleted T cells, or PBMCs. A freely available public database, intended as a resource for researchers studying the immune response to SARS-CoV-2, is where the repertoires were released. Nearly every sample came with metadata listing a de-identified subject ID, COVID-19 status, age in years and sex. Deeply sampled blood TCRbeta repertoires from subjects exposed to, actively infected with, or recovered from COVID-19 were included in the dataset. The samples were drawn from the first 160 participants of the ongoing ImmuneRACE study and from 1,254 subjects provided by 6 global collaborators. Where available, HLA class I and class II types were taken from metadata supplied by the sample provider and were not determined by assay-based typing.

The immunoSEQ Assay, a bias-controlled multiplex PCR, was used to amplify TCRbeta CDR3 regions from genomic DNA. Concerning the study's data processing: Within the assay, amplification of reference gene primers was used to estimate how many nucleated cells each sample contained. To quantify the absolute abundance of each unique TCRbeta CDR3 rearrangement, sequence reads were collapsed and filtered. For each sample, productive Simpson clonality was calculated as the square root of Simpson's diversity index over productive rearrangements. TCRdb took over this immuneACCESS table, retaining in-frame rearrangements with V and J assigned. Such tables are incomplete; in checked studies, under half of the missing clones stem from an unresolved V gene, and the remainder is unexplained. V, J and clone size derive from that table, while D and trimming were established from the DNA sequence. The sample table records about 140,000 clones; 84% of these occur just once. The top ten constitute under 9.5% of the sample.

Whole blood was collected in K2EDTA tubes by collaborating institutions according to the institutions' own protocols. For TCRbeta analysis, collaborators shipped samples in one of three forms: frozen whole blood, isolated PBMCs, or DNA extracted from either of those sample types. What the work shows at the level of the full study, not this receptor alone: The amount of clinical and demographic metadata varied by source and participant and was provided uncurated.

As encoded in the germline V gene, CDR1 is SNHLY while CDR2 is FYNNEI. V ends up 5 bases short and J 5 bases short, with an unmatched junction base count of 9. There are 15 amino acids in the CDR3, from cysteine to phenylalanine inclusive. This entry keeps only the CDR3 DNA: 45 bases, framed from base 1. This TCR was recovered from a human donor in a cohort sampled during active COVID-19. The sequencing sample was made of peripheral blood. Recombination connected TRBV2 to TRBJ2-7, with 10 bases in between that match TRBD1. This receptor carries the CDR3 CASSPDRGLRDEQYF. At the DNA level, the sequence is TGTGCCAGCAGTCCCGACAGGGGGCTCAGGGACGAGCAGTACTTC. Extended through the reference TRBV2 and TRBJ2-7 proteins, this CDR3 yields the full variable domain: EPEVTQTPSHQVTQMGQEVILRCVPISNHLYFYWYRQILGQKVEFLVSFYNNEISEKSEIFDDQFSVERPDGSNFTLKIRSTKLEDSAMYFCASSPDRGLRDEQYFGPGTRLTVT.